This T cell receptor beta chain came from a study of OX40 agonist ivuxolimab in advanced cancers. Sequencing used immunoSEQ multiplex PCR; TCRdb keeps in-frame clones, though not all of them. The sample contains 55,000 to 85,000 clones, just over 85% of which appear only once. The V end was cut by 3 bases, the J end by 2 bases, with 17 bases between. This CDR3 contains 17 residues. CDR1 and CDR2 (germline): SEHNR, FQNEAQ (reference sequence). The specimen was CD4+ or CD8+ T cells sorted from blood, collected in a trial of the OX40 agonist ivuxolimab. The TCR was taken from an adult with an advanced solid tumor such as melanoma, head and neck, liver or kidney cancer. The rearrangement uses TRBV7-9 and TRBJ2-1; D is unresolved. Here the CDR3 reads CASSFVLGPPPYNEQFF. CDR3 bases: TGTGCCAGCAGCTTCGTCTTGGGTCCACCCCCCTACAATGAGCAGTTCTTC.